These 24 T cell receptor beta chains came from one sample sequenced in a study of cytomegalovirus exposure and HLA in healthy donors. Primers: 60 Vbeta forward and 13 Jbeta reverse. Using immunoSEQ multiplex PCR, the repertoire was profiled, and TCRdb retains in-frame clones only, with some absent. Of about 160,000 clones in the sample, around 76% were seen once. Sequencing input: PBMCs. These TCRs come from a man in his forties in good health and CMV-seropositive.

The chain links TRBV5-4 to TRBJ1-3; D not certain. V lost 0 bases to trimming and J lost 4 bases, with 11 bases between them. The CDR3 is 15 amino acids. Per the germline V gene, CDR1 is SGHNT and CDR2 is YYREEE (reference sequence). DNA of the CDR3: TGTGCCAGCAGCTTGGACGTGGGAGTGGGAAACACCATATATTTT. Its protein is CASSLDVGVGNTIYF.

V and J are TRBV4-1 and TRBJ2-3; no clear D. CDR3 length: 14 residues. Trimming pared 2 bases from V and 0 bases from J, leaving 6 bases between. CDR1 and CDR2 from the germline V gene are MGHRA and YSYEKL. The CDR3 sequence: CASSQQTSTDTQYF. Here the CDR3 DNA reads TGCGCCAGCAGCCAACAAACAAGCACAGATACGCAGTATTTT.

The chain combines TRBV5-4 with TRBJ1-1; D might be TRBD1 (6 bases). Trimming pared 1 base from V and 3 bases from J, leaving 10 bases between. This CDR3 has 14 amino acids. Germline lookup yields CDR1 SGHNT and CDR2 YYREEE (reference sequence). CDR3 loop: CASSLKGVDTEAFF. For the CDR3, the DNA is TGTGCCAGCAGCTTGAAGGGGGTAGACACTGAAGCTTTCTTT.

This chain uses TRBV30 with TRBJ1-2; D may be TRBD1 (5 bases). The V and J ends lost 1 base and 6 bases respectively, with 12 bases between them. In germline, CDR1 is GTSNPN, CDR2 SVGIG (reference sequence). The CDR3 sequence is 13 residues long. CDR3 amino acids: CAWSASSRDGYTF. CDR3 bases: TGTGCCTGGAGTGCATCCTCCAGGGATGGCTACACCTTC.

The chain carries TRBV23-1 and TRBJ1-2; D is ambiguous. TRBV23-1 is designated an ORF whose function remains uncertain. V was clipped by 0 bases and J by 1 base, with 12 bases between them. CDR3 length: 16 residues. The DNA for the CDR3 is TGCGCCAGCAGTCAATCGCGGAGGAGGAGTAACTATGGCTACACCTTC. This sequence encodes CASSQSRRRSNYGYTF.

V gene TRBV4-3 combines with J gene TRBJ2-7, with D perhaps TRBD1 (6 bases). The length of the CDR3 is 15 residues. Trimming removed 4 bases from V and 2 bases from J, with 15 bases in between. CDR1 LGHNA and CDR2 YSLEER come from the germline V gene. The CDR3 spells CASSPRTEATYEQYF. As DNA, the CDR3 is TGCGCCAGCAGCCCCAGGACAGAAGCTACCTACGAGCAGTACTTC.

This chain links TRBV10-3 with TRBJ2-1; D not resolved. The V gene lost 6 bases and the J gene lost 10 bases, with 10 bases spanning the gap. Germline loops: CDR1 ENHRY, CDR2 SYGVKD. CDR3 length equals 11 residues. CDR3 amino acids: CAISDSTEQFF. The CDR3 nucleotides read TGTGCCATCAGCGACTCCACGGAGCAGTTCTTC.

V usage is TRBV11-2 and J usage is TRBJ1-3; 8 bases match TRBD1. CDR3 size: 16 residues. The V and J ends lost 3 bases and 5 bases, in that order; junction bases with no gene match: 9. The germline V gene has CDR1 SGHAT and CDR2 FQNNGV. In DNA, the CDR3 is TGTGCCAGCAGCTTTGGGGGAAGGACAGGGAGAAACACCATATATTTT. This encodes CASSFGGRTGRNTIYF.

This clone was observed a handful of times. The J gene is TRBJ1-6, the V gene TRBV5-1, with TRBD1 matching over 7 bases. From germline, CDR1 is SGHRS and CDR2 YFSETQ. The V segment lost 0 bases and the J segment 8 bases; nucleotides outside the gene matches: 5. The CDR3 is made up of 15 amino acids. CDR3 sequence (DNA): TGCGCCAGCAGCTTGGAGTGGCAGGGGGATTCACCCCTCCACTTT. It encodes CASSLEWQGDSPLHF.

This sequence joins TRBV7-9 and TRBJ1-1; 9 nucleotides line up with TRBD1. Germline CDR1 SEHNR, CDR2 FQNEAQ (reference sequence). After removal of 5 bases from V and 5 bases from J, the junction contained 6 bases not matched to a gene. The CDR3 is 14 residues long. This CDR3 is CASSPDRGGTEAFF. Here the CDR3 DNA reads TGTGCCAGCAGCCCCGACAGGGGGGGGACTGAAGCTTTCTTT.

J is TRBJ2-2 and V is TRBV19, with TRBD2 identical over 10 bases. There are 15 residues in the CDR3. Unmatched junction bases numbered 7, after V lost 3 bases and J lost 9 bases. CDR1 and CDR2 from the germline V gene are LNHDA and SQIVND (reference sequence). This CDR3 reads CASSMRAGGSWELFF. The CDR3 coding sequence is TGTGCCAGTAGTATGAGAGCGGGGGGGTCTTGGGAGCTGTTTTTT. Full variable domain (missing parts from reference TRBV19 and TRBJ2-2): DGGITQSPKYLFRKEGQNVTLSCEQNLNHDAMYWYRQDPGQGLRLIYYSQIVNDFQKGDIAEGYSVSREKKESFPLTVTSAQKNPTAFYLCASSMRAGGSWELFFGEGSRLTVL.

The V and J genes are TRBV9 and TRBJ1-6; tentatively, D is TRBD1 (6 bases). This CDR3 is 15 amino acids long. The germline gives CDR1 SGDLS, CDR2 YYNGEE. Trimming removed 4 bases at V and 9 bases at J, with 17 bases between. The CDR3 region has the DNA TGTGCCAGCAGCATTCAAGACAGGTTGGGTTCACCCCTCCACTTT. It translates to CASSIQDRLGSPLHF.

The rearrangement uses TRBV7-2 and TRBJ1-4; 7 bases line up with TRBD1. This CDR3 contains 15 residues. From germline, CDR1 is SGHTA and CDR2 FQGNSA. After removal of 0 bases from V and 4 bases from J, the junction contained 2 bases not matched to a gene. CDR3 coding DNA: TGTGCCAGCAGCTTAGCTGGGACAGATAATGAAAAACTGTTTTTT. This sequence encodes CASSLAGTDNEKLFF.

This clone was recorded a few times. This sequence joins TRBV5-4 and TRBJ1-5, with 12 bases fitting TRBD1. Germline trimming cut 0 bases from V and 11 bases from J; bases unmatched to any gene: 6. The germline CDR1 and CDR2 sequences are SGHNT and YYREEE (reference sequence). This CDR3 contains 15 residues. CDR3 sequence: CASSLAGQGATSQHF. In DNA, the CDR3 is TGTGCCAGCAGCTTGGCGGGACAGGGGGCCACGTCCCAGCATTTT. The whole variable domain, filled in from reference TRBV5-4 and TRBJ1-5, reads ETGVTQSPTHLIKTRGQQVTLRCSSQSGHNTVSWYQQALGQGPQFIFQYYREEENGRGNFPPRFSGLQFPNYSSELNVNALELDDSALYLCASSLAGQGATSQHFGDGTRLSIL.

V usage is TRBV11-2 and J usage is TRBJ2-2; 7 bases match TRBD1. This CDR3 has 15 residues. The V and J ends lost 5 bases and 1 base, in that order; junction bases with no gene match: 4. Looked up from germline, CDR1 is SGHAT and CDR2 is FQNNGV. Written as DNA, the CDR3 is TGTGCCAGCAGCCAGGACAGGATGAACACCGGGGAGCTGTTTTTT. Its translation: CASSQDRMNTGELFF.

The chain joins TRBV7-6 to TRBJ2-3; the match to TRBD2 covers 9 bases. J lost 1 base, V lost 0 bases, and 5 bases had no gene match. The CDR3 spans 17 residues. Germline lookup yields CDR1 SGHVS and CDR2 FNYEAQ. CDR3 nucleotide sequence: TGTGCCAGCAGCTTAGCCCCGCTAGCGGGACGCACAGATACGCAGTATTTT. It specifies CASSLAPLAGRTDTQYF.

The J gene is TRBJ2-5, the V gene TRBV19, with D possibly being TRBD1 (6 bases). V lost 4 bases, J lost 2 bases, and 11 bases lay in between. The CDR3 is made up of 14 amino acids. Germline values: CDR1 LNHDA, CDR2 SQIVND (reference sequence). Here the CDR3 reads CASSKGHPQETQYF. The CDR3 nucleotides read TGTGCCAGTAGTAAGGGACATCCACAAGAGACCCAGTACTTC.

V and J are TRBV6-5 and TRBJ2-7; 8 bases are a match to TRBD1. CDR3 length: 14 amino acids. The V and J ends lost 6 bases and 7 bases, in that order; junction bases with no gene match: 11. Germline V gives CDR1 MNHEY, CDR2 SVGAGI. In DNA, the CDR3 is TGTGCCAGCAGGCGGACAGGGCGAAGGAGAGAGCAGTACTTC. This gives the protein CASRRTGRRREQYF.

The chain uses TRBV5-1 and TRBJ1-1; weak D call: TRBD1 (5 bases). The CDR3 consists of 13 residues. The germline V gene encodes CDR1 SGHRS and CDR2 YFSETQ. Trimming left V 0 bases short and J 5 bases short, with 8 bases between. The CDR3 region is CASSLDPGTEAFF. The DNA of the CDR3 is TGCGCCAGCAGCTTGGACCCAGGGACTGAAGCTTTCTTT.

V gene TRBV7-9 combines with J gene TRBJ2-7; TRBD1 matches 7 bases. V lost 5 bases and J lost 5; bases outside the gene matches: 6. CDR3 length equals 13 residues. Germline V gives CDR1 SEHNR, CDR2 FQNEAQ (reference sequence). In nucleotides, the CDR3 is TGTGCCAGCAGCACAGGGGCTGGCCACGAGCAGTACTTC. Amino acids: CASSTGAGHEQYF.

This rearrangement joins TRBV30 to TRBJ1-6, with 7 bases fitting TRBD1. CDR1 is GTSNPN, CDR2 SVGIG, per germline (reference sequence). CDR3 length: 16 residues. After removal of 1 base from V and 7 bases from J, the junction contained 10 bases not matched to a gene. The CDR3 nucleotides are TGTGCCTGGAGTGGACAGGGCCTATTCTTGAATTCACCCCTCCACTTT. Translation gives CAWSGQGLFLNSPLHF.

The V gene is TRBV4-2, the J gene TRBJ1-1, with D possibly matching TRBD1 (5 bases). V was cut by 0 bases and J by 3 bases, with 11 bases left in between. The length of the CDR3 is 15 residues. Per germline, CDR1 LGHNA and CDR2 YNFKEQ. CDR3 amino acids: CASSQEGDSDTEAFF. Written as DNA, the CDR3 is TGTGCCAGCAGCCAAGAAGGGGACTCGGACACTGAAGCTTTCTTT.

The chain links TRBV30 to TRBJ2-2; tentative D call: TRBD2 (6 bases). The CDR3 has 14 residues. V lost 4 bases and J 4 bases, leaving 13 bases between the germline ends. Germline CDR1 reads GTSNPN; CDR2 reads SVGIG (reference sequence). The CDR3 here is CAWNGGGGTGELFF. The CDR3 bases are TGTGCCTGGAACGGGGGTGGGGGCACCGGGGAGCTGTTTTTT.

On this clone itself: One end of the junction varies from germline; a read error may be responsible. The gene calls are TRBV7-7 and TRBJ2-2; unclear D gene. Germline CDR1 reads SSHAT; CDR2 reads FNYEAQ (reference sequence). The CDR3 consists of 13 residues. CDR3 DNA: TGTGCTAGCAGCTTAGATTGGAGCGGGGAGCTGTTTTTT. Translated: CASSLDWSGELFF.